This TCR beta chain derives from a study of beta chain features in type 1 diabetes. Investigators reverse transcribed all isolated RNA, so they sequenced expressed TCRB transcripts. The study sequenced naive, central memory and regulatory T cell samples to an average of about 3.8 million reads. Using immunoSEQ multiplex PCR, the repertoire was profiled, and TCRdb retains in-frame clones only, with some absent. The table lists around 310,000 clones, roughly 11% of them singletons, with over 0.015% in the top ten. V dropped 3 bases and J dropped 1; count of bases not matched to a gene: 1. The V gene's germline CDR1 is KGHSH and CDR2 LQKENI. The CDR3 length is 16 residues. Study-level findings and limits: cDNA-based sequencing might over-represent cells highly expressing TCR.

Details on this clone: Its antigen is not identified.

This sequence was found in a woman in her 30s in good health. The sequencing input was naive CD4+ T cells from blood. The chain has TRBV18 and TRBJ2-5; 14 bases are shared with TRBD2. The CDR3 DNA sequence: TGTGCCAGCTCACCTGGACTAGCGGGAGGCCAAGAGACCCAGTACTTC. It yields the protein CASSPGLAGGQETQYF.